This is a list of T cell receptor beta chains from one sample in a study of blood T cell repertoires in COVID-19. Clones were sequenced by immunoSEQ multiplex PCR, and TCRdb holds only the in-frame ones, with some missing. Here the sample spans approximately 200,000 clones, around 79% being singletons. Sequencing was done on a sample of peripheral blood. The source is a man between 60 and 75 years old with active or convalescent COVID-19. CDR3s include the opening cysteine and the closing phenylalanine or tryptophan. The order of the fields is CDR3 length, J gene, clone size, D gene, V gene, CDR3 DNA, CDR3 protein. A D gene is named only where the DNA matches it firmly. Not all rows give a size; the values are once, few, many and, for expanded clones, a class.

17 TRBJ2-7 - TRBD2 TRBV28 TGTGCCAGCAGTCTAAGAAGGACTAGCGGGAGTTCGGGCGAGCAGTACTTC CASSLRRTSGSSGEQYF
14 TRBJ1-5 - - TRBV3-1/TRBV3-2 TGTGCCAGCAGCGCGGACACAAACTGGGTGCCCCAGCATTTT CASSADTNWVPQHF
14 TRBJ1-4 - - TRBV4-1 TGCGCCAGCAGCCATGACAGCGTTAATGAAAAACTGTTTTTT CASSHDSVNEKLFF
15 TRBJ2-2 - TRBD1 TRBV19 TGTGCCAGTAAAGGTGGGGACAGCCCCACCGGGGAGCTGTTTTTT CASKGGDSPTGELFF
11 TRBJ2-1 once - TRBV3-1/TRBV3-2 TGTGCCAGCAGCCAAGGAGATGAGCAGTTCTTC CASSQGDEQFF
15 TRBJ2-3 - - TRBV5-1 TGCGCCAGCAGCCCCCGGGACACGAGCACAGATACGCAGTATTTT CASSPRDTSTDTQYF
14 TRBJ1-4 - TRBD1 TRBV24-1 TGTGCCACCAGTGAACATACAGGGGATGAAAAACTGTTTTTT CATSEHTGDEKLFF
12 TRBJ1-5 - - TRBV28 TGTGCCAGCAAACAGGGTTGGCAGCCCCAGCATTTT CASKQGWQPQHF
14 TRBJ2-3 - TRBD1 TRBV28 TGTGCCAGCACCCTGGGACAGGGGGGAGATACGCAGTATTTT CASTLGQGGDTQYF
14 TRBJ1-1 - - TRBV7-2 TGTGCCAGCAGCTTCGTGGGGAGAGGCACTGAAGCTTTCTTT CASSFVGRGTEAFF
16 TRBJ2-7 many TRBD2 TRBV6-5 TGTGCCAGCAGTTATTCCCCCGGACTAGCGGGAGTCGAGCAGTACTTC CASSYSPGLAGVEQYF
15 TRBJ2-6 few - TRBV7-9 TGTGCCAGCAGCCCCCCCGGTTCTAGGGCCAACGTCCTGACTTTC CASSPPGSRANVLTF
17 TRBJ1-5 - TRBD1 TRBV19 TGTGCCAGTAGTATCCCGACAGGGGGTCAGAACAATCAGCCCCAGCATTTT CASSIPTGGQNNQPQHF
14 TRBJ2-1 few TRBD2 TRBV5-4 TGTGCCAGCAGCCTTGGGGGACTAGCGGATGAGCAGTTCTTC CASSLGGLADEQFF
16 TRBJ2-7 - - TRBV7-8 TGTGCCAGCAGCCCCCAGACCGGCAGGGCGAACTACGAGCAGTACTTC CASSPQTGRANYEQYF
14 TRBJ1-5 - TRBD1 TRBV19 TGTGCCAGTACCCCGGGACAGGGCAATCAGCCCCAGCATTTT CASTPGQGNQPQHF
11 TRBJ2-7 - - TRBV20-1 TGCAGTGCTACCACAGTTCACGAGCAGTACTTC CSATTVHEQYF
12 TRBJ2-5 - - TRBV13 TGTGCCAGCAGCCCAGGGGACGAGACCCAGTACTTC CASSPGDETQYF
18 TRBJ2-2 - TRBD2 TRBV13 TGTGCCAGCAGCTTAGGAGGACTAGCGGGAAATTCTCCCGGGGAGCTGTTTTTT CASSLGGLAGNSPGELFF
15 TRBJ2-1 - - TRBV11-3 TGTGCCAGCAGCTTAGATCAGCAACTATTCAATGAGCAGTTCTTC CASSLDQQLFNEQFF
14 TRBJ2-7 - - TRBV9 TGTGCCAGCAGCGTAGACGGGGTATCCTACGAGCAGTACTTC CASSVDGVSYEQYF
14 TRBJ1-6 - - TRBV28 TGTGCCAGCAGTTACCAGGCCTATAATTCACCCCTCCACTTT CASSYQAYNSPLHF
16 TRBJ1-6 - - TRBV9 TGTGCCAGCAGCGTAGAAGGGGGGGCGCTTAATTCACCCCTCCACTTT CASSVEGGALNSPLHF
14 TRBJ1-5 - - TRBV27 TGTGCCAGCAGTTTACGGCGGGTGGGTCAGCCCCAGCATTTT CASSLRRVGQPQHF
14 TRBJ1-6 - - TRBV2 TGTGCCAGCAGGGTCTCAGGGAATAATTCACCCCTCCACTTT CASRVSGNNSPLHF
13 TRBJ2-7 many TRBD2 TRBV10-3 TGTGCCATCACCCGGGGGAGGGCCTACGAGCAGTACTTC CAITRGRAYEQYF
14 TRBJ2-3 - TRBD1 TRBV27 TGTGCCAGCAGTCTCTACAGGGGGACAGATACGCAGTATTTT CASSLYRGTDTQYF
16 TRBJ2-3 - - TRBV27 TGTGCCAGCAGTTTAGGGGGAGGGGGGTTCGGAGATACGCAGTATTTT CASSLGGGGFGDTQYF
13 TRBJ1-2 once TRBD1 TRBV7-2 TGTGCCAGCAGCTCTCAGGGGGCGGATGGCTACACCTTC CASSSQGADGYTF
14 TRBJ1-2 - TRBD1 TRBV6-2/TRBV6-3 TGTGCCAGCAGTTACCGCGGGACAGGGAATGGCTACACCTTC CASSYRGTGNGYTF
17 TRBJ1-3 - - TRBV19 TGTGCCAGTAGGGTGGGGACAACAGTCTTCTCTGGAAACACCATATATTTT CASRVGTTVFSGNTIYF
17 TRBJ2-3 - - TRBV5-1 TGCGCCAGCGGCCAGGGGCTCGGCGGGGGCGATCATGATACGCAGTATTTT CASGQGLGGGDHDTQYF
14 TRBJ2-7 - TRBD2 TRBV29-1 TGCAGCGTTGCCTCAGCGGGATCGAGGACCGAGCAGTACTTC CSVASAGSRTEQYF
15 TRBJ2-1 - TRBD2 TRBV4-2 TGTGCCAGCAGCCGGGTGGGGGAGGGCTACAATGAGCAGTTCTTC CASSRVGEGYNEQFF
15 TRBJ1-4 - - TRBV28 TGTGCCAGCAGAGAACAGGGATTGCGAAGTGAAAAACTGTTTTTT CASREQGLRSEKLFF
10 TRBJ1-1 few - TRBV29-1 TGCAGCGTGGGGACACCCGAAGCTTTCTTT CSVGTPEAFF
15 TRBJ2-5 - - TRBV6-2/TRBV6-3 TGTGCCAGCAGTCCCCCCAGGCCGTACCAAGAGACCCAGTACTTC CASSPPRPYQETQYF
22 TRBJ1-6 few TRBD1 TRBV2 TGTGCCAGCAGTGAAGCGCTTCGAGGAACTTTCGTAACCCGGGACAGTAATTCACCCCTCCACTTT CASSEALRGTFVTRDSNSPLHF
13 TRBJ2-1 - - TRBV2 TGTGCCAGCCGTCTAGTGGGTTACAATGAGCAGTTCTTC CASRLVGYNEQFF
17 TRBJ2-3 - TRBD2 TRBV29-1 TGCAGCGGGGGGCTTAGCGGGACTAGCGGGACTTCGGATACGCAGTATTTT CSGGLSGTSGTSDTQYF
16 TRBJ2-7 - - TRBV19 TGTGCCAGTAGTACAAGATCTCGGGGATCCCCCTACGAGCAGTACTTC CASSTRSRGSPYEQYF
10 TRBJ1-1 - - TRBV27 TGTGCCACCCCTGGGCCGCTTATTTTCTTT CATPGPLIFF
15 TRBJ2-5 - TRBD1 TRBV9 TGTGCCAGCAGCGAAAACCCGACAGGGGTTGGGACCCAGTACTTC CASSENPTGVGTQYF
16 TRBJ2-3 - TRBD2 TRBV12-5 TGTGCTAGTGGTTTGTCAGCAGCGGGAGTTTCAGATACGCAGTATTTT CASGLSAAGVSDTQYF
15 TRBJ1-6 few - TRBV7-2 TGTGCCAGCAGCTCCCAATCGGGGGAGCCTTCACCCCTCCACTTT CASSSQSGEPSPLHF
15 TRBJ2-7 once TRBD2 TRBV7-9 TGTGCCAGCAGCTTAGTGGTAGCGGGGGCCTACGAGCAGTACTTC CASSLVVAGAYEQYF
11 TRBJ1-6 few - TRBV28 TGTGCCAGCAGGCACAGGGACCCCCTCCACTTT CASRHRDPLHF
14 TRBJ2-3 - TRBD2 TRBV2 TGTGCCAGCGGGGCTAGCGGCGTTGGGGATACGCAGTATTTT CASGASGVGDTQYF
18 TRBJ2-6 - TRBD2 TRBV18 TGTGCCAGCTCACCAATTAGGGGCGGGAGCTCTGGGGCCAACGTCCTGACTTTC CASSPIRGGSSGANVLTF
16 TRBJ1-5 few TRBD1 TRBV19 TGTGCCAGTAGTATAGATAAGTATTACAGGGGCCAGCCCCAGCATTTT CASSIDKYYRGQPQHF
16 TRBJ2-1 few - TRBV7-2 TGTGCCAGCAGCCCGGGGATGGGGAGGTCCTACAATGAGCAGTTCTTC CASSPGMGRSYNEQFF
14 TRBJ2-7 - TRBD1 TRBV11-2 TGTGCCAGCAGCGTTTTCAGGGGGCGGGACGAGCAGTACTTC CASSVFRGRDEQYF
12 TRBJ2-4 - - TRBV23-1 TGCGCCAGCAGTCAAAACAGAAACATTCAGTACTTC CASSQNRNIQYF
14 TRBJ2-5 - - TRBV2 TGTGCCCGTACGGATCCTCGGGGAACGGAGACCCAGTACTTC CARTDPRGTETQYF
15 TRBJ1-1 - TRBD1 TRBV6-5 TGTGCCAGCAGTTACTCGAAGGGGGCGACCACTGAAGCTTTCTTT CASSYSKGATTEAFF